This entry describes one T cell receptor (beta chain). Clones were sequenced by immunoSEQ multiplex PCR, and TCRdb holds only the in-frame ones, with some missing. Of 200,000 to 250,000 clones listed, roughly 85% are singletons. This CDR3 contains 14 residues. The V gene's germline CDR1 is SGHDN and CDR2 FVKESK. The ends were cut back, 0 bases at V and 2 bases at J, with 7 bases in the middle. The source of the sample is a study of blood T cell repertoires in COVID-19. Material for sequencing was peripheral blood. The clonotype comes from a man in his fifties who had recovered from COVID-19. The chain recombines TRBV14 with TRBJ2-5; the D is unclear. This chain's CDR3 is CASSQDYRQETQYF. CDR3 nucleotides: TGTGCCAGCAGCCAAGATTACAGACAAGAGACCCAGTACTTC.